Given below is one T cell receptor (beta chain) in context. In its sample, this clonotype was seen a few times. The antigen this receptor binds is unknown. No clone much larger than this one lies a single base away; base qualities are absent. This entry comes from a study of T cell repertoires in cytomegalovirus infection (dated by TCRdb to between 2017 and 2020). A note on the overall study: Alongside well-studied HLA-B-restricted epitopes, the peptide stimulations were aimed at recently identified HLA-C-restricted CMV epitopes, whose presentation resists viral immunomodulation. The HLA type of each donor mattered for the analysis, because public TCR beta signatures pointed to carriage of CMV infection along with the matching HLA type.

General study outcomes and caveats: In the ex vivo response, HLA-C-restricted CMV-specific TCR beta clonotypes were dominant, and in two of eight donors the single most frequent clonotype came from this HLA-C-restricted group. In both this cohort and an independent cohort of a few hundred donors, the cumulative frequency of public TCR beta family members distinguished carriers of CMV infection plus the relevant HLA type.

According to the study, the label for this sample's treatment or condition signals: in vitro stimulation with specific CMV peptide epitopes to enrich CMV-specific T cells. Per the germline V gene, ENHRY is the CDR1 and SYGVKD is the CDR2. At the junction V is shortened by 4 bases and J by 2 bases; bases outside the gene matches: 19. Measured from the cysteine to the phenylalanine, the CDR3 is 19 residues long. Only the CDR3 DNA stays, 57 bases, in frame from base 1. For sequencing, an Illumina HiSeq 1500 was employed. TCRdb cleaned the public reads at Q25 with fastp, built clones with MiXCR and kept in-frame beta chains. A single entry per CDR3 protein holds the most common genes and DNA from its merged rows. Across this sample there are about 920,000 distinct CDR3 sequences, with 30% to 40% seen only once. Of the sample, over 10% falls within the top ten clones.

The V gene is TRBV10-3 and the J gene is TRBJ2-5; 7 bases in the junction line up with TRBD2. The source of this sequence is a human donor in good health (CMV status not recorded). Some clones in this sample may be carry-over from other donors' samples. The sample was cultured CD8+ T cells from PBMCs, taken from culture after CMV antigen stimulation. The CDR3 protein sequence reads: CAISGGGINRLAQQETQYF. The sequenced DNA is TGTGCCATCAGTGGGGGGGGAATAAACCGACTAGCCCAACAAGAGACCCAGTACTTC.